One sample yielded the 9 T cell receptor beta chains listed below, sequenced in a study of T-cell memory formation after mild COVID-19 (dated by TCRdb to the early 2020s). Preparation of the library involved 5' RACE. This sample was sequenced with an Illumina NovaSeq 6000. TCRdb trimmed public reads at Q25 via fastp, called clones via MiXCR and kept in-frame beta chains. Every entry covers one CDR3 protein and lists the most common genes and DNA from its rows. The sample table contains just over 300,000 distinct CDR3 sequences; only one count was recorded for roughly a fifth of them. 21% of the sample is in the top ten clones. The sequencing sample was made of PBMCs or a T cell subset sorted from them (not recorded which). Receptors originate from a man aged 18 to 30 who had mild COVID-19 (a few samples of this study predate the infection). The sample titles of this study are shuffled in the database, so cell type and time point are left out; the donor was told from shared clones.

This clonotype has ten or more counts. CDR3 protein: CASSPEGARISSSPLHF. CDR3 DNA sequence: TGCGCCAGCAGCCCGGAGGGGGCCCGAATATCAAGTTCACCCCTCCACTTT. The V gene is TRBV5-1, the J gene TRBJ1-6, with 7 bases lining up with TRBD1. The CDR3 totals 17 residues. V was clipped by 4 bases and J by 9 bases; unmatched bases: 16. Germline CDR1 SGHRS, CDR2 YFSETQ.

This clonotype was observed at least ten times. This chain uses TRBV20-1 with TRBJ1-1; D gene unclear. The germline V gene encodes CDR1 DFQATT and CDR2 SNEGSKA (reference sequence). Trimming left V 1 base short and J 10 bases short, with 7 bases between. This CDR3 region has 10 residues. DNA for the CDR3: TGCAGTGCTAGAGTAGTTACAGCTTTCTTT. Its translation is CSARVVTAFF.

The sample holds a few counts of this clonotype. This chain joins TRBV12-3 or TRBV12-4 and TRBJ2-2, with 13 bases matching TRBD2. The CDR3 has 15 residues. Losses at the gene ends were 5 bases for V and 6 bases for J; bases not matched to a gene: 3. The CDR3 sequence: CASSLTSGGAGELFF. CDR3 DNA: TGTGCCAGCAGTCTCACTAGCGGGGGGGCCGGGGAGCTGTTTTTT.

This sequence joins TRBV7-9 and TRBJ1-5; D is possibly TRBD1 (6 bases). The V and J ends lost 3 bases and 7 bases respectively, with 10 bases between them. The CDR3 extends over 13 amino acids. In germline, CDR1 is SEHNR, CDR2 FQNEAQ (reference sequence). CDR3 sequence: CASSFTGIQPQHF. CDR3 in DNA: TGTGCCAGCAGCTTTACAGGGATACAGCCCCAGCATTTT.

The V call is TRBV4-1, the J call TRBJ2-2, with 9 nucleotides matching TRBD1. CDR1 and CDR2 (germline): MGHRA, YSYEKL. The CDR3 consists of 16 residues. V shed 1 base, J shed 7 bases, and the junction held 7 bases outside the gene matches. CDR3 DNA: TGCGCCAGCAGCCAAGTGGGACAGGGTACGATCGGGGAGCTGTTTTTT. It translates to CASSQVGQGTIGELFF.

This chain joins TRBV9 and TRBJ1-2; D is ambiguous. The V gene lost 0 bases and the J gene lost 2 bases, with 8 bases spanning the gap. The CDR3 has 14 amino acids. Germline CDR1 and CDR2: SGDLS and YYNGEE. The CDR3 here is CASSVVGLNYGYTF. The DNA for the CDR3 is TGTGCCAGCAGCGTAGTCGGACTGAACTATGGCTACACCTTC. The variable domain in full, completed from reference TRBV9 and TRBJ1-2, reads DSGVTQTPKHLITATGQRVTLRCSPRSGDLSVYWYQQSLDQGLQFLIQYYNGEERAKGNILERFSAQQFPDLHSELNLSSLELGDSALYFCASSVVGLNYGYTFGSGTRLTVV.

In this sample, this clonotype turned up a few times. The chain links TRBV20-1 to TRBJ2-3; D remains unclear. The CDR3 runs 11 residues. Trimming pared 5 bases from V and 3 bases from J, leaving 6 bases between. Per germline, CDR1 DFQATT and CDR2 SNEGSKA (reference sequence). The CDR3 spells CSAGRTDTQYF. DNA for the CDR3: TGCAGTGCTGGTAGAACAGATACGCAGTATTTT.

This clonotype was seen more than once but under ten times. CDR3 sequence reads: CASSFDRGREQYF. CDR3 nucleotides: TGTGCCAGCAGCTTTGACCGGGGCCGCGAGCAGTACTTC. The V and J genes are TRBV7-2 and TRBJ2-7, with D perhaps given as TRBD1 or TRBD2 (5 bases each). Trimming stripped 3 bases from V and 6 bases from J, with 12 bases between. The CDR3 spans 13 residues. CDR1 is SGHTA and CDR2 is FQGNSA in the germline V gene.

J is TRBJ1-2 and V is TRBV7-9, with unresolved D. The length of the CDR3 is 14 residues. V was pared by 5 bases and J by 5 bases, with 15 bases between. Germline V lookup: CDR1 SEHNR, CDR2 FQNEAQ (reference sequence). The CDR3 DNA is TGTGCCAGCAGCCCTCCTCCGGACCCTTATGGCTACACCTTC. This sequence encodes CASSPPPDPYGYTF.